These 26 T cell receptor beta chains originate from one sample sequenced in a study of metastatic and nonmetastatic thyroid tumors. Thyroid surgery was preceded by no treatment in any patient. With MiXCR, TCRdb called clones anew from the PCR reads. The data contain around 23,000 clones, about a quarter of them singletons. Material: blood. Every receptor here comes from a female donor with papillary thyroid cancer or a benign thyroid nodule (not recorded which). Some clones in this sample may be carry-over from other donors' samples.

The chain employs TRBV10-3 and TRBJ2-7, with D perhaps given as TRBD1 or TRBD2 (6 bases each). This CDR3 has 11 amino acids. V was trimmed by 6 bases and J by 11 bases, leaving 14 bases between them. Germline CDR1 and CDR2: ENHRY and SYGVKD. Here the CDR3 reads CAIRDNREEYF. Here the CDR3 DNA reads TGTGCCATCAGGGACAACAGGGAGGAGTACTTC.

The chain joins TRBV20-1 to TRBJ1-1; perhaps TRBD1 as D (5 bases). The CDR3 covers 14 residues. The germline V and J ends were trimmed by 5 bases and 1 base, with 14 bases remaining between them. The V gene's germline CDR1 is DFQATT and CDR2 SNEGSKA (reference sequence). The CDR3 spells CSAVSWGTNTEAFF. The CDR3 bases are TGCAGTGCTGTGAGCTGGGGGACGAACACTGAAGCTTTCTTT.

This clone was found many times. The chain employs TRBV4-3 and TRBJ2-2; D possibly corresponds to TRBD2 (7 bases). V was shortened by 3 bases and J by 1 base, with 15 bases between the two germline ends. The CDR3 contains 17 residues. Germline CDR1 is LGHNA and CDR2 is YSLEER. This chain's CDR3 is CASSHPEGGENTGELFF. CDR3 DNA sequence: TGCGCCAGCAGCCACCCCGAGGGGGGGGAGAACACCGGGGAGCTGTTTTTT.

This clone ranks as medium-sized. The rearrangement joins TRBV7-2 to TRBJ2-7; D ambiguous. CDR1 SGHTA and CDR2 FQGNSA come from the germline V gene. Trimming took off 0 bases at V and 1 base at J, with 7 bases between the two ends. The CDR3 consists of 14 residues. The CDR3 DNA reads as TGTGCCAGCAGCTTAGCGACCGGTTCCTACGAGCAGTACTTC. Amino acid sequence: CASSLATGSYEQYF.

By share, this clone counts as medium-sized. Here the CDR3 reads CASSLASGTGGGNTIYF. The CDR3 nucleotides read TGCGCCAGCAGCTTGGCCTCCGGGACAGGGGGCGGAAACACCATATATTTT. The chain employs TRBV5-1 and TRBJ1-3, with TRBD1 matching over 12 bases. The germline V gene has CDR1 SGHRS and CDR2 YFSETQ. The CDR3 is 17 residues long. Trimming took 0 bases from V and 4 from J; bases not matched to a gene: 5.

This clone was observed at least ten times. The J gene is TRBJ2-2, the V gene TRBV18, with D possibly being TRBD1 (6 bases). The germline gives CDR1 KGHSH, CDR2 LQKENI. This CDR3 has 16 residues. Trimming left V 4 bases short and J 0 bases short, with 12 bases between. In DNA form, the CDR3 reads TGTGCCAGCTCACACTACAGGGACACGAACACCGGGGAGCTGTTTTTT. It yields the protein CASSHYRDTNTGELFF. Filled out from reference TRBV18 and TRBJ2-2, the complete variable domain reads NAGVMQNPRHLVRRRGQEARLRCSPMKGHSHVYWYRQLPEEGLKFMVYLQKENIIDESGMPKERFSAEFPKEGPSILRIQQVVRGDSAAYFCASSHYRDTNTGELFFGEGSRLTVL.

This clone was seen repeatedly, ten times or more. The genes are TRBV27 and TRBJ2-3, with D perhaps being TRBD1 or TRBD2 (6 bases each). Germline V gene lookup returns CDR1 MNHEY and CDR2 SMNVEV (reference sequence). This CDR3 contains 14 residues. Trimming cost V 3 bases and J 4 bases, with 11 bases left between them. This chain's CDR3 is CASSFARGADTQYF. In DNA form, the CDR3 reads TGTGCCAGCAGTTTTGCAAGGGGGGCAGATACGCAGTATTTT.

In this sample, this clone turned up many times. This chain links TRBV14 with TRBJ2-7, with 9 positions matching TRBD1. The CDR3 consists of 15 residues. Germline loops: CDR1 SGHDN, CDR2 FVKESK. With 4 bases clipped from V and 5 bases from J, the junction kept 9 bases outside the gene matches. This CDR3 is CASSPMTGGADEQYF. The CDR3 nucleotides are TGTGCCAGCAGCCCAATGACAGGGGGAGCGGACGAGCAGTACTTC. The variable domain in full, with the rest retrieved from reference TRBV14 and TRBJ2-7, is EAGVTQFPSHSVIEKGQTVTLRCDPISGHDNLYWYRRVMGKEIKFLLHFVKESKQDESGMPNNRFLAERTGGTYSTLKVQPAELEDSGVYFCASSPMTGGADEQYFGPGTRLTVT.

Ten or more counts support this clone. The chain recombines TRBV6-4 with TRBJ2-3; no reliable D call. V was clipped by 0 bases and J by 4 bases, with 8 bases between them. CDR1 and CDR2 from the germline V gene are MRHNA and SNTAGT. The CDR3 contains 14 residues. In DNA, the CDR3 is TGTGCCAGCAGTGACTCCACCCGCGCAGATACGCAGTATTTT. It is translated as CASSDSTRADTQYF.

This clone was seen ten or more times. The J gene is TRBJ2-3, the V gene TRBV6-2 or TRBV6-3; 11 bases are shared with TRBD2. CDR3 length equals 15 residues. Germline CDR1 reads MNHEY; CDR2 reads SVGEGT. Trimming removed 2 bases from V and 4 bases from J; junction bases left unmatched: 2. The DNA for the CDR3 is TGTGCCAGCAGTTACACTAGCGGGAGTTCAGATACGCAGTATTTT. This gives the protein CASSYTSGSSDTQYF.

This clone was detected ten times or more. The V and J genes are TRBV27 and TRBJ2-7, with 8 nucleotides matching TRBD2. V shed 4 bases, J shed 7 bases, and the junction held 12 bases outside the gene matches. Per germline, CDR1 MNHEY and CDR2 SMNVEV (reference sequence). This CDR3 comprises 15 residues. As DNA, the CDR3 is TGTGCCAGCAGTTCCAGAGCGGGAGTGAGGCAAGAGCAGTACTTC. This translates into CASSSRAGVRQEQYF.

The gene calls are TRBV5-1 and TRBJ1-1, with 7 bases fitting TRBD1. Trimming at V came to 4 bases and at J to 0 bases, leaving 9 bases not matched to a gene. Germline V gene sequence: CDR1 SGHRS, CDR2 YFSETQ. CDR3 length equals 16 residues. The CDR3 spells CASSTSGQKMNTEAFF. CDR3 DNA: TGCGCCAGCAGCACCTCGGGACAGAAAATGAACACTGAAGCTTTCTTT.

This clone has a count of ten or more. The J gene is TRBJ1-5, the V gene TRBV5-1; TRBD1 matches 11 bases. Germline V gene lookup returns CDR1 SGHRS and CDR2 YFSETQ. J gave up 7 bases and V 4 bases, and 4 bases lay outside the gene matches. The CDR3 is 14 amino acids. CDR3 loop: CASSGGTGGQPQHF. The CDR3 DNA is TGCGCCAGCAGCGGTGGGACAGGGGGGCAGCCCCAGCATTTT.

This clone was counted only a few times. The J gene is TRBJ1-1, the V gene TRBV11-2; the D is unclear. Trimming shortened V by 5 bases and J by 8 bases, and 12 bases separated the two germline ends. The CDR3 totals 12 residues. Germline V gene sequence: CDR1 SGHAT, CDR2 FQNNGV. The CDR3 is CASSPTGREAFF. The DNA of the CDR3 is TGTGCCAGCAGCCCAACGGGCAGGGAAGCTTTCTTT.

This clone was counted many times. This rearrangement joins TRBV9 to TRBJ1-1; D possibly corresponds to TRBD1 (5 bases). This CDR3 is 12 amino acids long. The ends were cut back, 7 bases at V and 0 bases at J, with 7 bases in the middle. CDR1 is SGDLS, CDR2 YYNGEE, per germline. The CDR3: CASGGLNTEAFF. Written as DNA, the CDR3 is TGTGCCAGCGGGGGACTGAACACTGAAGCTTTCTTT.

This clone showed up many times. The J gene is TRBJ2-7, the V gene TRBV28, with D uncertain. V gave up 8 bases and J gave up 0 bases, with 14 bases separating them. This CDR3 contains 14 residues. CDR1 is MDHEN and CDR2 is SYDVKM in the germline V gene. The CDR3 loop is CASGPLGHSYEQYF. As DNA, the CDR3 is TGTGCCAGCGGCCCGCTGGGCCACTCCTACGAGCAGTACTTC.

This clone was observed many times. The rearrangement links TRBV5-6 to TRBJ2-7, with TRBD1 matching over 7 bases. The V and J ends lost 5 bases and 2 bases, in that order; junction bases with no gene match: 10. CDR1 and CDR2 (germline): SGHDT, YYEEEE. This CDR3 spans 15 amino acids. CDR3 in amino acids: CASRVWDRSTYEQYF. Written as DNA, the CDR3 is TGTGCCAGCAGGGTTTGGGACAGATCAACCTACGAGCAGTACTTC.

This chain joins TRBV7-2 and TRBJ2-6; a possible D gene is TRBD1 (6 bases). The CDR3 has 15 amino acids. Trimming took 4 bases from V and 2 from J, leaving 9 bases between them. Germline CDR1 is SGHTA and CDR2 is FQGNSA. The CDR3 sequence: CASSSRTAGANVLTF. In nucleotides, the CDR3 is TGTGCCAGCAGCTCACGGACAGCTGGGGCCAACGTCCTGACTTTC.

This chain links TRBV5-1 with TRBJ2-2; D ambiguous. The germline V gene has CDR1 SGHRS and CDR2 YFSETQ. Trimming left V 4 bases short and J 2 bases short, with 9 bases between. This CDR3 spans 14 amino acids. The CDR3 coding sequence is TGCGCCAGCAGCCCGGGTCTTAACACCGGGGAGCTGTTTTTT. Protein: CASSPGLNTGELFF.

The rearrangement uses TRBV30 and TRBJ2-7; a weak D match, TRBD1 (5 bases). Germline lookup yields CDR1 GTSNPN and CDR2 SVGIG (reference sequence). The length of the CDR3 is 12 residues. Between the trimmed V and J ends, which lost 3 bases and 1 base, there was a span of 7 bases. This CDR3 is CAWSPGSYEQYF. The CDR3 DNA follows: TGTGCCTGGAGCCCAGGGTCCTACGAGCAGTACTTC.

This rearrangement joins TRBV7-7 to TRBJ2-2; 10 bases map to TRBD1. The CDR3 consists of 15 residues. V lost 6 bases, J lost 7 bases, and 8 bases stayed unmatched. Germline CDR1 and CDR2: SSHAT and FNYEAQ (reference sequence). CDR3 region: CASSRQGAAVGELFF. The CDR3 DNA follows: TGTGCCAGCAGTCGACAGGGGGCAGCGGTCGGGGAGCTGTTTTTT.

This clone was observed at least ten times. V is TRBV5-4 and J is TRBJ1-1; 7 bases are a match to TRBD1. Germline V CDR1 and CDR2: SGHNT, YYREEE (reference sequence). The CDR3 contains 18 residues. After removal of 2 bases from V and 0 bases from J, the junction contained 13 bases not matched to a gene. CDR3 in amino acids: CASSLRFGSGGMNTEAFF. The DNA for the CDR3 is TGTGCCAGCAGCTTACGTTTCGGTTCAGGGGGGATGAACACTGAAGCTTTCTTT.

In this sample, this clone turned up many times. The chain is built from TRBV30 and TRBJ2-5; D unresolved. The ends were cut back, 2 bases at V and 6 bases at J, with 7 bases in the middle. This CDR3 is built from 11 residues. Germline V gene lookup returns CDR1 GTSNPN and CDR2 SVGIG (reference sequence). The CDR3 region is CAWSSMKTQYF. The CDR3 nucleotides read TGTGCCTGGAGTTCTATGAAGACCCAGTACTTC.

In this sample, this clone turned up many times. The V gene is TRBV6-2 or TRBV6-3, the J gene TRBJ1-1; unclear D gene. V lost 6 bases and J lost 0, with 11 bases in between. Germline lookup yields CDR1 MNHEY and CDR2 SVGEGT. The CDR3 has 14 residues. CDR3 DNA: TGTGCCAGCAGCCCCGGCGGGATGAACACTGAAGCTTTCTTT. This sequence encodes CASSPGGMNTEAFF.

Only one count was recorded for this clone. The gene calls are TRBV5-1 and TRBJ1-1; D gene uncertain. The V end lost 3 bases, the J end lost 1 base, and 10 bases lay between the germline ends. The CDR3 loop spans 14 amino acids. Germline-derived CDR1 and CDR2 are SGHRS and YFSETQ. The CDR3 loop is CASSYWTENTEAFF. For the CDR3, the DNA is TGCGCCAGCAGCTACTGGACCGAGAACACTGAAGCTTTCTTT.

This clone was detected only a few times. The junction and the germline gene differ at one end; a read error may be behind it. The chain combines TRBV7-2 with TRBJ1-1; no reliable D call. The germline V gene has CDR1 SGHTA and CDR2 FQGNSA. The CDR3 spans 13 residues. CDR3 nucleotides: TGTGCCTGCAGCTTAGAGACGAACACTGAAGATTTCTTT. Translated: CACSLETNTEDFF.